This section outlines one TCR beta chain sequence together with its context. The sample is drawn from a study of T cell changes during pregnancy in multiple sclerosis. Method: immunoSEQ multiplex PCR; TCRdb's copy keeps in-frame clones and lacks some. The sample consists of tens of thousands of clones, almost 95% of them appearing once. Trimming removed 3 bases from V and 5 bases from J, with 17 bases in between. The germline CDR1 and CDR2 sequences are SNHLY and FYNNEI. The CDR3 runs to 15 residues. This TCR was recovered from a female donor with multiple sclerosis, enrolled in a pregnancy study. This specimen was CD4+ T cells from peripheral blood mononuclear cells, taken in the third trimester of pregnancy. The genes are TRBV2 and TRBJ2-7, with D perhaps matching TRBD2 (6 bases). The CDR3 is CASSEIGGARNEQYF. The DNA for the CDR3 is TGTGCCAGCAGTGAGATTGGAGGGGCGCGGAACGAGCAGTACTTC. Full variable domain (missing parts from reference TRBV2 and TRBJ2-7): EPEVTQTPSHQVTQMGQEVILRCVPISNHLYFYWYRQILGQKVEFLVSFYNNEISEKSEIFDDQFSVERPDGSNFTLKIRSTKLEDSAMYFCASSEIGGARNEQYFGPGTRLTVT.